What follows describes a single T cell receptor beta chain. The antigen is not known. V was pared by 0 bases and J by 8 bases, with 10 bases of the junction left unmatched. From germline, CDR1 is DFQATT and CDR2 SNEGSKA (reference sequence). The CDR3 extends over 16 amino acids. This entry belongs to a study of T-cell reconstitution after alpha-beta-depleted transplantation in children. Notes on the study in general: The main origin of T-cell counts and diversity one year after transplant was newly produced T cells.

Preparation of the TCRbeta library used unique molecular identifiers. TCRdb redid the calling of the PCR reads with MiXCR, one entry per CDR3 protein. Counted here are around 670,000 distinct CDR3 sequences, roughly 13% occurring once; the ten biggest clones make up 0.79%. This sequence was found in a girl under 10 years old with congenital amegakaryocytic thrombocytopenia, due to receive a stem cell transplant. The material sequenced was PBMCs, taken before TCRalphabeta/CD19-depleted stem cell transplant. The chain carries TRBV20-1 and TRBJ2-1, with 10 bases aligning to TRBD2. The CDR3 nucleotides read TGCAGTGCTAGAGACCCCGGGACTAGCGTACAACATGAGCAGTTCTTC. This codes for CSARDPGTSVQHEQFF.